This T cell receptor (beta chain) was captured in a study of shared clonotypes between healthy human individuals. Generated by immunoSEQ multiplex PCR, the TCRdb table keeps only in-frame clones and is missing some. The repertoire holds about 2,500,000 clones, with more than 90% as singletons. Sequenced sample: naive CD4+ T cells sorted from blood. Subset reported: CD45RA+ positively selected. The TCR sequence derives from a young man in good health.

CDR3 in DNA: TGTGCCAGAAGCGTTCTCGAGTTTACAACGACTGAAGCTTTCTTT. The encoded protein is CARSVLEFTTTEAFF. This rearrangement joins TRBV5-3 to TRBJ1-1; D is undetermined. TRBV5-3 is assigned to the ORF class and has an uncertain function. Trimming took 4 bases from V and 5 from J, leaving 18 bases between them. This CDR3 has 15 residues.